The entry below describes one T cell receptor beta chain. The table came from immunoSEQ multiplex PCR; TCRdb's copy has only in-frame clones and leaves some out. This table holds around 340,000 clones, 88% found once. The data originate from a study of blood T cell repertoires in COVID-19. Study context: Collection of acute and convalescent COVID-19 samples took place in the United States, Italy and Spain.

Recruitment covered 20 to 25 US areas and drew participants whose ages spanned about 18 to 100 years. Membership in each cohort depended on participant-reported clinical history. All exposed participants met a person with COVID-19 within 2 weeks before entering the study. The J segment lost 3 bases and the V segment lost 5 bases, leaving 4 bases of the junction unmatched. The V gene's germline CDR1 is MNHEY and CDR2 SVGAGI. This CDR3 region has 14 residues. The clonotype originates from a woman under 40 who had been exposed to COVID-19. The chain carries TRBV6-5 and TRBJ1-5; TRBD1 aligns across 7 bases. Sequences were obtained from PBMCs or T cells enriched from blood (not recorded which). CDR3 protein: CASSPGGHNQPQHF. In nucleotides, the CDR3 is TGTGCCAGCAGTCCAGGGGGACACAATCAGCCCCAGCATTTT.